This entry lists 27 T cell receptor beta chains sequenced from one sample in a study of cytomegalovirus exposure and HLA in healthy donors listed by TCRdb under 2017. Library method: the immunoSEQ multiplex PCR assay. For the multiplex PCR, a mixture combining 60 forward primers for TCR Vbeta segments and 13 reverse primers for TCR Jbeta segments was used. Here the immuneACCESS table is served through TCRdb, limited to in-frame sequences with V and J called. Missing clones are a known gap in these copies; in checked studies unresolved V genes cover under half, and the rest lacks a known reason. This sample's clone table shows under 200,000 clones. Roughly 2% of the sample is held by the ten biggest clonotypes. Sequencing was carried out using PBMCs. The receptors stem from a young man in good health and CMV-seronegative.

The gene calls are TRBV19 and TRBJ2-2; 12 bases match TRBD2. Germline loops: CDR1 LNHDA, CDR2 SQIVND (reference sequence). This CDR3 has 18 residues. V gave up 3 bases and J gave up 3 bases; unmatched junction bases: 8. The CDR3 loop reads CASSIGLAGGHDTGELFF. The CDR3 DNA reads TGTGCCAGTAGTATCGGTCTAGCGGGAGGGCACGACACCGGGGAGCTGTTTTTT.

This rearrangement joins TRBV7-9 to TRBJ1-5, with 8 bases matching TRBD1. The CDR3 loop spans 17 amino acids. V shed 1 base, J shed 0 bases, and the junction held 5 bases outside the gene matches. CDR1 is SEHNR and CDR2 is FQNEAQ in the germline V gene (reference sequence). CDR3 DNA: TGTGCCAGCAGCTTAGGGACAGGGCCGAATAGCAATCAGCCCCAGCATTTT. Its protein product is CASSLGTGPNSNQPQHF.

The V and J genes are TRBV11-2 and TRBJ1-2, with D tentatively TRBD1 (5 bases). V was clipped by 4 bases and J by 4 bases, with 13 bases between them. CDR1 is SGHAT and CDR2 is FQNNGV in the germline V gene. There are 14 residues in the CDR3. In DNA form, the CDR3 reads TGTGCCAGCAGCTCTTTAGACAGCACCTATGGCTACACCTTC. This encodes CASSSLDSTYGYTF.

The V call is TRBV11-2, the J call TRBJ2-1; 11 nucleotides agree with TRBD2. The J segment lost 8 bases and the V segment lost 1 base, leaving 7 bases of the junction unmatched. The CDR3 consists of 16 residues. The germline V gene encodes CDR1 SGHAT and CDR2 FQNNGV. DNA of the CDR3: TGTGCCAGCAGCTTAGGACTAGCGGGATTACCCCATGAGCAGTTCTTC. This encodes CASSLGLAGLPHEQFF.

The V and J genes are TRBV6-6 and TRBJ1-1; D gene unclear. The CDR3 consists of 15 residues. Germline CDR1 MNHNY, CDR2 SVGAGI (reference sequence). V lost 2 bases to trimming and J lost 1 base, with 11 bases between them. CDR3 residues: CASSYTFAGNTEAFF. DNA of the CDR3: TGTGCCAGCAGTTACACGTTCGCAGGGAACACTGAAGCTTTCTTT.

The V and J genes are TRBV5-5 and TRBJ2-5, with 8 bases fitting TRBD2. The CDR3 spans 14 residues. CDR1 and CDR2 from the germline V gene are SGHKS and YYEKEE (reference sequence). After removal of 2 bases from V and 3 bases from J, the junction contained 3 bases not matched to a gene. CDR3 sequence reads: CASSLWTSKETQYF. The DNA for the CDR3 is TGTGCCAGCAGCTTATGGACTAGCAAAGAGACCCAGTACTTC. The whole variable domain, filled in from reference TRBV5-5 and TRBJ2-5, reads DAGVTQSPTHLIKTRGQQVTLRCSPISGHKSVSWYQQVLGQGPQFIFQYYEKEERGRGNFPDRFSARQFPNYSSELNVNALLLGDSALYLCASSLWTSKETQYFGPGTRLLVL.

The V gene is TRBV15, the J gene TRBJ2-1; unclear D gene. Trimming stripped 0 bases from V and 3 bases from J, with 12 bases between. The V gene's germline CDR1 is LNHNV and CDR2 YYDKDF (reference sequence). This CDR3 region has 16 residues. This chain's CDR3 is CATSRDRSEFYNEQFF. The CDR3 DNA is TGTGCCACCAGCAGAGACCGTAGTGAATTCTACAATGAGCAGTTCTTC.

The rearrangement links TRBV7-3 to TRBJ2-2, with D perhaps TRBD1 (7 bases). Trimming shortened V by 4 bases and J by 5 bases, and 8 bases separated the two germline ends. This CDR3 is built from 13 residues. The V gene's germline CDR1 is SGHTA and CDR2 FQGTGA. CDR3: CASSSGGTGELFF. The CDR3 DNA reads TGTGCCAGCAGCTCAGGGGGGACCGGGGAGCTGTTTTTT.

The chain recombines TRBV4-1 with TRBJ2-7, with 10 bases lining up with TRBD2. The CDR3 has 19 amino acids. Germline V CDR1 and CDR2: MGHRA, YSYEKL. Losses at the gene ends were 1 base for V and 8 bases for J; bases not matched to a gene: 20. In DNA form, the CDR3 reads TGCGCCAGCAGCCAAGCGGACAGATGGGCGGCTAGCGGGAGTGAAAAGCAGTACTTC. Its protein is CASSQADRWAASGSEKQYF.

V usage is TRBV6-1 and J usage is TRBJ2-2; D not resolved. Germline V gives CDR1 MNHNS, CDR2 SASEGT. CDR3 length equals 15 residues. V shed 5 bases and J shed 2 bases, with 12 bases lying between them. This chain's CDR3 is CASSITAVNTGELFF. CDR3 in DNA: TGTGCCAGCAGTATAACAGCAGTTAACACCGGGGAGCTGTTTTTT.

The chain is built from TRBV7-2 and TRBJ2-1; the D gene is possibly TRBD2 (6 bases). Germline assignment: CDR1 SGHTA and CDR2 FQGNSA. Deletions cut 1 base from V and 2 bases from J, with 12 bases between. The CDR3 loop spans 16 amino acids. The CDR3 spells CASSLESTSPYNEQFF. The CDR3 DNA sequence: TGTGCCAGCAGCTTAGAATCCACTAGCCCCTACAATGAGCAGTTCTTC.

The chain carries TRBV7-8 and TRBJ1-5, with D tentatively TRBD1 (5 bases). Between the trimmed V and J ends, which lost 5 bases and 5 bases, there was a span of 10 bases. CDR1 is SGHVS and CDR2 is FQNEAQ in the germline V gene. CDR3 length: 13 amino acids. The CDR3 DNA reads TGTGCCAGCAGCATGGGGGGGTATCAGCCCCAGCATTTT. Its protein is CASSMGGYQPQHF.

The chain combines TRBV2 with TRBJ1-3, with D unclear. CDR3 length: 11 amino acids. Germline CDR1 is SNHLY and CDR2 is FYNNEI. V lost 6 bases and J 8 bases, leaving 8 bases between the germline ends. CDR3 DNA: TGTGCCAGCAGCGGGTACGACACCATATATTTT. Its protein product is CASSGYDTIYF.

V usage is TRBV7-6 and J usage is TRBJ2-1; 15 positions agree with TRBD2. The V gene's germline CDR1 is SGHVS and CDR2 FNYEAQ. This CDR3 is built from 15 residues. Trimming removed 5 bases from V and 9 bases from J; junction bases left unmatched: 5. The CDR3 region has the DNA TGTGCCAGCAGCGAGGGACTAGCGGGAGGCGGTGAGCAGTTCTTC. Protein sequence: CASSEGLAGGGEQFF.

The rearrangement links TRBV5-5 to TRBJ1-1; the D gene is possibly TRBD1 (5 bases). This CDR3 is 14 amino acids long. The germline V gene encodes CDR1 SGHKS and CDR2 YYEKEE (reference sequence). Trimming stripped 3 bases from V and 4 bases from J, with 13 bases between. CDR3 bases: TGTGCCAGCAGCTGGCCCAGGGTAGGCACTGAAGCTTTCTTT. Residues: CASSWPRVGTEAFF.

V usage is TRBV18 and J usage is TRBJ2-7; perhaps TRBD2 as D (7 bases). The V end lost 5 bases, the J end lost 3 bases, and 23 bases lay between the germline ends. Germline values: CDR1 KGHSH, CDR2 LQKENI. This CDR3 region has 17 residues. Here the CDR3 DNA reads TGTGCCAGCTCAACGAGAAACTTAGGGGGGGACCGCTACGAGCAGTACTTC. Its translation is CASSTRNLGGDRYEQYF.

DNA for the CDR3: TGCGCCAGCAGCGAGACAGGGAACACTGAAGCTTTCTTT. Translated: CASSETGNTEAFF. This chain joins TRBV10-2 and TRBJ1-1; TRBD1 is a possible D gene (6 bases). V lost 6 bases, J lost 1 base, and 9 bases lay in between. Germline V gene sequence: CDR1 WSHSY, CDR2 SAAADI. The CDR3 extends over 13 amino acids.

The chain joins TRBV6-5 to TRBJ2-3; 8 bases match TRBD2. Per germline, CDR1 MNHEY and CDR2 SVGAGI. Trimming at V came to 2 bases and at J to 1 base, leaving 2 bases not matched to a gene. The CDR3 loop spans 15 amino acids. The CDR3 sequence is CASSYQAGGTDTQYF. The CDR3 coding sequence is TGTGCCAGCAGTTACCAAGCGGGGGGCACAGATACGCAGTATTTT.

This rearrangement joins TRBV28 to TRBJ1-3; 7 bases agree with TRBD1. Trimming took 6 bases from V and 2 from J; bases not matched to a gene: 1. Germline assignment: CDR1 MDHEN and CDR2 SYDVKM. This CDR3 has 13 amino acids. The CDR3 DNA follows: TGTGCCAGCAGCCAGGGGGCTGGAAACACCATATATTTT. Encoded protein: CASSQGAGNTIYF.

With respect to this clone: Other nucleotide sequences in the sample specify the same CDR3. The chain joins TRBV25-1 to TRBJ1-5, with D possibly being TRBD1 (5 bases). Trimming pared 2 bases from V and 0 bases from J, leaving 8 bases between. The CDR3 runs to 15 residues. Germline values: CDR1 MGHDK, CDR2 SYGVNS. The CDR3 protein is CASSEDRHSNQPQHF. CDR3 nucleotide sequence: TGTGCCAGCAGTGAAGACAGACATAGCAATCAGCCCCAGCATTTT.

J is TRBJ2-7 and V is TRBV11-3, with 9 bases that match TRBD1. With V trimmed by 5 bases and J by 6 bases, 5 bases remained unmatched. CDR1 SGHNT and CDR2 YENEEA come from the germline V gene. The CDR3 runs 13 residues. The CDR3 loop reads CASSQDRGSEQYF. The CDR3 nucleotides read TGTGCCAGCAGCCAGGACAGGGGAAGCGAGCAGTACTTC.

This chain uses TRBV11-2 with TRBJ2-1, with 10 bases matching TRBD2. Germline assignment: CDR1 SGHAT and CDR2 FQNNGV. CDR3 length equals 16 residues. V was pared by 4 bases and J by 6 bases, with 9 bases of the junction left unmatched. This CDR3 is CASSSLLAGGRNEQFF. CDR3 nucleotides: TGTGCCAGCAGCTCGCTTTTAGCGGGAGGTCGCAATGAGCAGTTCTTC.

This chain uses TRBV2 with TRBJ2-5; D not resolved. V lost 6 bases and J lost 5, with 22 bases in between. Germline V gene data show CDR1 as SNHLY and CDR2 as FYNNEI. There are 16 residues in the CDR3. The CDR3: CASRRATIYKEETQYF. Written as DNA, the CDR3 is TGTGCCAGCAGAAGAGCGACGATCTATAAAGAGGAGACCCAGTACTTC.

The rearrangement uses TRBV27 and TRBJ2-7; 10 bases align to TRBD1. The CDR3 loop spans 15 amino acids. V shed 1 base, J shed 2 bases, and the junction held 2 bases outside the gene matches. Germline assignment: CDR1 MNHEY and CDR2 SMNVEV (reference sequence). The CDR3 protein is CASSLWGQGPYEQYF. CDR3 nucleotides: TGTGCCAGCAGTTTATGGGGACAGGGGCCCTACGAGCAGTACTTC.

About this clone itself: This sample also contains other DNA sequences that code for the same CDR3. The chain couples TRBV7-2 to TRBJ1-2; maybe TRBD1 (6 bases). Germline V gene data show CDR1 as SGHTA and CDR2 as FQGNSA. Trimming pared 0 bases from V and 8 bases from J, leaving 10 bases between. The CDR3 is made up of 13 amino acids. The CDR3 DNA reads TGTGCCAGCAGCTTAGCGCTCAGGGGAGGCTACACCTTC. Amino acid sequence: CASSLALRGGYTF.

The rearrangement joins TRBV27 to TRBJ2-7; 11 bases fit TRBD1. Germline lookup yields CDR1 MNHEY and CDR2 SMNVEV (reference sequence). The CDR3 runs 14 residues. V trimming: 5 bases; J trimming: 3 bases; junction bases outside the gene matches: 3. CDR3: CASSLDRGHYEQYF. CDR3 nucleotide sequence: TGTGCCAGCAGTCTGGACAGGGGGCACTACGAGCAGTACTTC.

This rearrangement joins TRBV30 to TRBJ1-1; TRBD1 matches at 8 bases. Trimming cost V 3 bases and J 10 bases; bases outside gene matches: 10. The germline gives CDR1 GTSNPN, CDR2 SVGIG (reference sequence). This CDR3 has 13 amino acids. This chain's CDR3 is CAWRGQGAGSAFF. The CDR3 nucleotides are TGTGCCTGGAGAGGGCAGGGGGCAGGATCAGCTTTCTTT.